This T cell receptor beta chain was captured by sequencing in a study of blood T cell repertoires in COVID-19. Clinical histories supplied by participants themselves formed the basis of cohort assignment. TCRdb keeps only in-frame clones here, not all; method: immunoSEQ multiplex PCR. The sample has 350,000 to 450,000 clones, approximately 90% seen once. This clone appeared once. Germline CDR1 LNHDA, CDR2 SQIVND (reference sequence). CDR3 length: 12 residues. The V gene lost 2 bases and the J gene lost 11 bases, with 11 bases spanning the gap. The sequence was obtained from a man in his thirties or forties who had recovered from COVID-19. Sequences were obtained from PBMCs or T cells enriched from blood (not recorded which). The chain uses TRBV19 and TRBJ2-3, with D perhaps TRBD2 (6 bases). Written as DNA, the CDR3 is TGTGCCAGTAGTATATTGGGAGGTGGGCAGTATTTT. It is translated as CASSILGGGQYF. Supplemented by reference TRBV19 and TRBJ2-3, the full variable domain reads DGGITQSPKYLFRKEGQNVTLSCEQNLNHDAMYWYRQDPGQGLRLIYYSQIVNDFQKGDIAEGYSVSREKKESFPLTVTSAQKNPTAFYLCASSILGGGQYFGPGTRLTVL.